One T cell receptor beta chain is described in this entry. What it binds is unknown. This sample was included in a study of T cell clonotyping in hematopoietic cell transplantation. Notes on the study in general: Recipient TCR diversity dropped after transplant; expanded clonotypes rose from day 30 to 180. Cells were unsorted, so CD4 and CD8 contributions were not separated. Graft donor and pretransplant recipient Inverse Simpson Index values predicted broader posttransplant TCR diversity.

Sequenced by immunoSEQ multiplex PCR; TCRdb stores in-frame clones only, minus some. This sample yields more than 10,000 clones, of which around 90% are seen a single time; 1.2% belongs to the top ten. Specimen: peripheral blood mononuclear cells. The receptor was isolated from a man aged 25 to 40 in good health. Some clones in this sample may be carry-over from other donors' samples.

The CDR3 is CASSNLAGGYEQYF. For the CDR3, the DNA is TGTGCCAGCTCCAACTTAGCGGGAGGCTACGAGCAGTACTTC. The rearrangement joins TRBV14 to TRBJ2-7; 10 bases are shared with TRBD2. The CDR3 runs to 14 residues. Losses at the gene ends were 8 bases for V and 3 bases for J; bases not matched to a gene: 7. The germline V gene has CDR1 SGHDN and CDR2 FVKESK.